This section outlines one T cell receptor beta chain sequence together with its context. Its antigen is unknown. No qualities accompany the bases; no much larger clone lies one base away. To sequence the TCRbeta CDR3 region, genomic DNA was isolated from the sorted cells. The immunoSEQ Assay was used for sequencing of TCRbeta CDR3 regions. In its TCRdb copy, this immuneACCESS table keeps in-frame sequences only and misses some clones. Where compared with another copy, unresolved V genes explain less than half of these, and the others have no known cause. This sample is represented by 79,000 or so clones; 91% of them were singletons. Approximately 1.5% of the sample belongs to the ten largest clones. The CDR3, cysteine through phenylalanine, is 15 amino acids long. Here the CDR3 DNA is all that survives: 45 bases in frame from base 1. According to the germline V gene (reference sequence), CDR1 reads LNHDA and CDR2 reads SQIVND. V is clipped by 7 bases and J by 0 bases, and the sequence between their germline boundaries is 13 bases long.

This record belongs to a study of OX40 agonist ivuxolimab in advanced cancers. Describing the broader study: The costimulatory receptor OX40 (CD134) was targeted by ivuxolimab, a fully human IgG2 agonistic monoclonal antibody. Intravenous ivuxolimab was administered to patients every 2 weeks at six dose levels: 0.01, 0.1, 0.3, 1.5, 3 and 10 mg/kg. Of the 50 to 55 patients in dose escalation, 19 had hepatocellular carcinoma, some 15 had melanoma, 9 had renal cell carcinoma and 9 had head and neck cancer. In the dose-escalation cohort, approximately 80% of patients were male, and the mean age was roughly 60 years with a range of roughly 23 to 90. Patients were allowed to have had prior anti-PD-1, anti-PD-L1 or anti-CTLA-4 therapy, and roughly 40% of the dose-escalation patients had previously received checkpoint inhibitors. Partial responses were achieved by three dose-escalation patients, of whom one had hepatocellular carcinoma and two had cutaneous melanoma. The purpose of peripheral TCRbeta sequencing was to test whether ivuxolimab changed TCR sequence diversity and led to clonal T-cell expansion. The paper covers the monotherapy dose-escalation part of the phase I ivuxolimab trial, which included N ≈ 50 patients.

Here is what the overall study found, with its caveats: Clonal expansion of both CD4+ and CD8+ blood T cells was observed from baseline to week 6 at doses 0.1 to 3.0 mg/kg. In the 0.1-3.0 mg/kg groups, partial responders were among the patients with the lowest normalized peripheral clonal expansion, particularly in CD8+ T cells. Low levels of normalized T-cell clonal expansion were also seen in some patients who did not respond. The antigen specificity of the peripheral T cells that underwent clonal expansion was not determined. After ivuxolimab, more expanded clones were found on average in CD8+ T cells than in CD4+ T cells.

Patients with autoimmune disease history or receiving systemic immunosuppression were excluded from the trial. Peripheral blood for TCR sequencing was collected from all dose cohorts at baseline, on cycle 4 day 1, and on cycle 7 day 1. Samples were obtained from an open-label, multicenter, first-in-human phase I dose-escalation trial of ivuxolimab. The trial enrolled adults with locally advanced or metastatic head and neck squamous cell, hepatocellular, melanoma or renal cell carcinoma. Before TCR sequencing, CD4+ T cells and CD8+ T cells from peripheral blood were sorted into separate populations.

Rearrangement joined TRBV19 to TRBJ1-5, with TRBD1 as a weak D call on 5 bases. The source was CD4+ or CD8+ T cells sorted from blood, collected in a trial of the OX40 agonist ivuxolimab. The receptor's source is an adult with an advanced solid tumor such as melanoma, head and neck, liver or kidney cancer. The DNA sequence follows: TGTGCCAGTAAAGATTCGGACAATAGCAATCAGCCCCAGCATTTT. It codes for CASKDSDNSNQPQHF.